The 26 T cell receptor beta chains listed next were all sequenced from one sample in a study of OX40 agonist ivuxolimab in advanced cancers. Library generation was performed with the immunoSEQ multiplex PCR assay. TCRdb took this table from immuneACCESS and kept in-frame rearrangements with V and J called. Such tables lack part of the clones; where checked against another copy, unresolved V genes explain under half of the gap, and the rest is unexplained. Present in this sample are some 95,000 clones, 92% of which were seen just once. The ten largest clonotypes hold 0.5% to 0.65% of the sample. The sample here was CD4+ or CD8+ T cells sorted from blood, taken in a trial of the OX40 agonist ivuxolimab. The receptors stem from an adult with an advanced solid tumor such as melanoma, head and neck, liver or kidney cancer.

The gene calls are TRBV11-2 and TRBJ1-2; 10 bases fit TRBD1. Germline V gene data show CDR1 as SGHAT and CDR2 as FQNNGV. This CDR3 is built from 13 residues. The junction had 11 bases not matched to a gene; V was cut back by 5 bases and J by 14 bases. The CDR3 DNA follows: TGTGCCAGCAGCCCCCGACAGGGGGCGCGGGTTACCTTC. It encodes CASSPRQGARVTF.

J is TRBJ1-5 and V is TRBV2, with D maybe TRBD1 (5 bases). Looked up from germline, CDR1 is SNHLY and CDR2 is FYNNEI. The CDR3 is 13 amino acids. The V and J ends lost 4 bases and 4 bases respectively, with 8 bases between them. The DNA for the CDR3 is TGTGCCAGCAGTGCGGGACCTAATCAGCCCCAGCATTTT. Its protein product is CASSAGPNQPQHF.

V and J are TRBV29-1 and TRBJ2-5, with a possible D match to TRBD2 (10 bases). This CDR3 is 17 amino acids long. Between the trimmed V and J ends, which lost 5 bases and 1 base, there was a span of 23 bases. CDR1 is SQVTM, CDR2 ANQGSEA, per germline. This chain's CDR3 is CSVLGTSDRGAQETQYF. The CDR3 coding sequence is TGCAGCGTTTTAGGGACTAGCGACAGGGGGGCCCAAGAGACCCAGTACTTC.

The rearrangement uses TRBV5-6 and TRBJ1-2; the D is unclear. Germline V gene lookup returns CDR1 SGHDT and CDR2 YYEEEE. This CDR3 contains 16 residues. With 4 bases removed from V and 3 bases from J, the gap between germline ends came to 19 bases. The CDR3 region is CASSPWAFGEDYGYTF. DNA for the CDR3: TGTGCCAGCAGCCCTTGGGCTTTCGGGGAGGACTATGGCTACACCTTC.

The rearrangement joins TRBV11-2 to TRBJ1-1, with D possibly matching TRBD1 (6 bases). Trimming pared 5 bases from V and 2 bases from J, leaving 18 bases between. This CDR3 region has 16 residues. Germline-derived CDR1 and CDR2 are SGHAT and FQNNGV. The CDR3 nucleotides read TGTGCCAGCAGCCCCCGCGGACAGTTCCTAAACACTGAAGCTTTCTTT. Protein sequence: CASSPRGQFLNTEAFF.

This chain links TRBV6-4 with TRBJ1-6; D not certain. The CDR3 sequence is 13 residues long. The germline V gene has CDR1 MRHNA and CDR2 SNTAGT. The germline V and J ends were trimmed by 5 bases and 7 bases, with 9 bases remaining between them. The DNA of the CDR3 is TGTGCCAGCAGTCTCACCACCAATTCACCCCTCCACTTT. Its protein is CASSLTTNSPLHF.

This CDR3 reads CAWEQGQDTIYF. The CDR3 nucleotides are TGTGCCTGGGAGCAGGGACAAGACACCATATATTTT. V gene TRBV30 combines with J gene TRBJ1-3, with a tentative D call TRBD1 (6 bases). The V and J ends lost 5 bases and 8 bases respectively, with 13 bases between them. Germline-derived CDR1 and CDR2 are GTSNPN and SVGIG (reference sequence). The CDR3 is made up of 12 amino acids.

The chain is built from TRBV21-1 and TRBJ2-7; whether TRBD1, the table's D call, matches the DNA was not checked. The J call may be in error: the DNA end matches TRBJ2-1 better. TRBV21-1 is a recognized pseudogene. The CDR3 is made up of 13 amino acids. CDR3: CAIKDSHRDEQFF. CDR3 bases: TGTGCCATTAAAGACAGCCATAGGGATGAGCAGTTCTTC.

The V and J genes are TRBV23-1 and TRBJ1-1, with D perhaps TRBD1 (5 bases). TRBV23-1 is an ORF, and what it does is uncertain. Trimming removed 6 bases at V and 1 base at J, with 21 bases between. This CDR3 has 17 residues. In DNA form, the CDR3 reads TGCGCCAGCAGGGAGTATGGGTTTCGGGGCCCGAACACTGAAGCTTTCTTT. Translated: CASREYGFRGPNTEAFF.

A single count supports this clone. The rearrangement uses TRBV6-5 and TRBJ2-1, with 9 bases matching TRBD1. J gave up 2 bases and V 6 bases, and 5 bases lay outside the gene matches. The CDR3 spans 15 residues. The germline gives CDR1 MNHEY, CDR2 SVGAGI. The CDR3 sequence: CASSNTGGPYNEQFF. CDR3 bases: TGTGCCAGCAGCAATACAGGGGGCCCCTACAATGAGCAGTTCTTC.

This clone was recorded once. This CDR3 reads CSIKGQGASDTEAFF. The CDR3 DNA reads TGCAGCATTAAAGGACAGGGGGCTTCGGACACTGAAGCTTTCTTT. The rearrangement joins TRBV29-1 to TRBJ1-1; 11 positions agree with TRBD1. CDR1 SQVTM and CDR2 ANQGSEA come from the germline V gene. After removal of 8 bases from V and 3 bases from J, the junction contained 11 bases not matched to a gene. This CDR3 has 15 amino acids.

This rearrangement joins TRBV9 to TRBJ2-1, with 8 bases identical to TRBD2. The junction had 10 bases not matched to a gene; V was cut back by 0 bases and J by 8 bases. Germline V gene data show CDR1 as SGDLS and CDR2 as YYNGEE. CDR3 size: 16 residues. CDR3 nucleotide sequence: TGTGCCAGCAGCGTAGAACCGGGAGGGCCTTGGGATGAGCAGTTCTTC. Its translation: CASSVEPGGPWDEQFF.

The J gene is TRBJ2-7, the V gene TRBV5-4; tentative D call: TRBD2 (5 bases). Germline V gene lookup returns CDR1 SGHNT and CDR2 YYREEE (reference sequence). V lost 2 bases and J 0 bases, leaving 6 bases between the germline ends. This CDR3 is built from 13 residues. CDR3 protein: CASSFTSSYEQYF. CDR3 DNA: TGTGCCAGCAGCTTCACTAGCTCCTACGAGCAGTACTTC.

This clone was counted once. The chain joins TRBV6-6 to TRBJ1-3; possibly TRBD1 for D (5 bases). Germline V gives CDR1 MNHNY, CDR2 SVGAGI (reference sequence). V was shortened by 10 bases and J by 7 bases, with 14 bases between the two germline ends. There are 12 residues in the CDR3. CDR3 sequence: CATGKESNTIYF. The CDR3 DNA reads TGTGCCACAGGGAAAGAATCGAACACCATATATTTT.

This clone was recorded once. The chain's CDR3 is CASSKMGLASYEQYF. Here the CDR3 DNA reads TGTGCCAGCAGCAAAATGGGACTAGCGAGCTACGAGCAGTACTTC. The gene calls are TRBV7-2 and TRBJ2-7; TRBD2 aligns across 10 bases. Germline V gene data show CDR1 as SGHTA and CDR2 as FQGNSA. The CDR3 is 15 residues long. The V and J ends lost 5 bases and 3 bases, in that order; junction bases with no gene match: 7.

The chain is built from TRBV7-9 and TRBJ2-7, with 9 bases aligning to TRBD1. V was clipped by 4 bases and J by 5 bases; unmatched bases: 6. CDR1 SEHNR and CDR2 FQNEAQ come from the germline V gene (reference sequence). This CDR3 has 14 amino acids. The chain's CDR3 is CASSSGTGPDEQYF. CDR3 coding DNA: TGTGCCAGCAGCTCCGGGACAGGGCCAGACGAGCAGTACTTC. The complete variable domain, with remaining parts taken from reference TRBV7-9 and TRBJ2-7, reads DTGVSQNPRHKITKRGQNVTFRCDPISEHNRLYWYRQTLGQGPEFLTYFQNEAQLEKSRLLSDRFSAERPKGSFSTLEIQRTEQGDSAMYLCASSSGTGPDEQYFGPGTRLTVT.

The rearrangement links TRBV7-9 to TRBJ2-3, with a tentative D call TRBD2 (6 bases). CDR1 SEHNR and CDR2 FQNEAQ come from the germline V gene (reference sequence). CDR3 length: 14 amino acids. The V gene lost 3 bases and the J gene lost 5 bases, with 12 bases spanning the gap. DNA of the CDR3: TGTGCCAGCAGCTTCTCGACTAGTCTAGATACGCAGTATTTT. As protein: CASSFSTSLDTQYF.

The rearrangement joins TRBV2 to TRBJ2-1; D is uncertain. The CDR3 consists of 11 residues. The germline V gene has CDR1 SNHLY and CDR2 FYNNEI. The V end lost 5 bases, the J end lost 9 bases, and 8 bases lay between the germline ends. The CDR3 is CASSPFGEQFF. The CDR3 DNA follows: TGTGCCAGCAGTCCTTTCGGTGAGCAGTTCTTC.

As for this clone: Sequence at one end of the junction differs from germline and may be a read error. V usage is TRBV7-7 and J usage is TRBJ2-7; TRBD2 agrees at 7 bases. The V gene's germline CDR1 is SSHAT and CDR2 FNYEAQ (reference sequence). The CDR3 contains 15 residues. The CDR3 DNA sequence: TGTGCTAGCAGCTTAGCAGATGGCGGGAGCTACGAGCAGTACTTC. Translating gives CASSLADGGSYEQYF. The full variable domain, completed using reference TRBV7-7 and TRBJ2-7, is GAGVSQSPRYKVTKRGQDVTLRCDPISSHATLYWYQQALGQGPEFLTYFNYEAQPDKSGLPSDRFSAERPEGSISTLTIQRTEQRDSAMYRCASSLADGGSYEQYFGPGTRLTVT.

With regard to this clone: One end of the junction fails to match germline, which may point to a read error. The DNA for the CDR3 is TGTGCCAGCACCCAATCGCCGGACTGGCAAGAGACCCAGTACTTC. Its translation is CASTQSPDWQETQYF. V and J are TRBV4-2 and TRBJ2-5; maybe TRBD2 (5 bases). From germline, CDR1 is LGHNA and CDR2 YNFKEQ. CDR3 length: 15 residues.

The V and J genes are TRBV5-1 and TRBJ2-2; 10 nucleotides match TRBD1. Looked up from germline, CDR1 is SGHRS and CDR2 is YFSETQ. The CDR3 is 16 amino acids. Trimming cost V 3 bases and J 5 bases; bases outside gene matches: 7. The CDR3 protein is CASSYGTGERTGELFF. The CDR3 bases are TGCGCCAGCAGCTACGGGACAGGGGAGAGAACCGGGGAGCTGTTTTTT.

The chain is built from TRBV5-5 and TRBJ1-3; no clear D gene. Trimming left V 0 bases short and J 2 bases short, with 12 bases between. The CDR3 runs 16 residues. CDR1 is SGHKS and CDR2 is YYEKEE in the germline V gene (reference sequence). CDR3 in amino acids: CASSLDPGSTGNTIYF. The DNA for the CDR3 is TGTGCCAGCAGCTTGGATCCAGGTAGTACTGGAAACACCATATATTTT.

The CDR3: CASSEGQGPRAAFF. In DNA form, the CDR3 reads TGTGCCAGCAGTGAGGGACAGGGCCCGAGGGCAGCTTTCTTT. The V gene is TRBV2, the J gene TRBJ1-1, with 9 bases matching TRBD1. The CDR3 length is 14 residues. V was clipped by 3 bases and J by 10 bases; unmatched bases: 9. From germline, CDR1 is SNHLY and CDR2 FYNNEI.

In DNA form, the CDR3 reads TGCGCCAGCAGCTTAACAAGTTATCAGCCCCAGCATTTT. Amino acids: CASSLTSYQPQHF. This chain uses TRBV10-2 with TRBJ1-5; the D is unclear. V shed 6 bases and J shed 5 bases, with 11 bases lying between them. CDR1 is WSHSY and CDR2 is SAAADI in the germline V gene. This CDR3 has 13 amino acids.

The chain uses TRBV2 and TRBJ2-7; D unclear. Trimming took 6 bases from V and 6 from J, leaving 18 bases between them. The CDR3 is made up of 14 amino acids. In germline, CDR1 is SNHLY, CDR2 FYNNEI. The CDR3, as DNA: TGTGCCAGCAGCGCTCTCCCCTCAAAAGCCGAGCAGTACTTC. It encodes CASSALPSKAEQYF. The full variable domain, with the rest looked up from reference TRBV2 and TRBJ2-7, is EPEVTQTPSHQVTQMGQEVILRCVPISNHLYFYWYRQILGQKVEFLVSFYNNEISEKSEIFDDQFSVERPDGSNFTLKIRSTKLEDSAMYFCASSALPSKAEQYFGPGTRLTVT.

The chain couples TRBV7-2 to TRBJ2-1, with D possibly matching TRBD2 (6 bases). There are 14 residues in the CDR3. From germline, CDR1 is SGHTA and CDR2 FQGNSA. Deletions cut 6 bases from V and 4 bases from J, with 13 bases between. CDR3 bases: TGTGCCAGCAGAGGTAGCGGCTCATACAATGAGCAGTTCTTC. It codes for CASRGSGSYNEQFF.